The 5 T cell receptor beta chains below were found in one sample sequenced in a study of control samples from healthy donors and cancer patients. TCRdb's table, derived via immunoSEQ multiplex PCR, lists solely in-frame clones and lacks some. The sample carries fewer than 95,000 clones, roughly 86% recorded once. Specimen: blood. The receptor set was obtained from a man aged 25-45 years in good health.

The chain employs TRBV24-1 and TRBJ1-6; D call uncertain. The CDR3 totals 12 residues. V was clipped by 4 bases and J by 7 bases, with 4 bases between them. CDR1 is KGHDR, CDR2 SFDVKD, per germline. The CDR3 bases are TGTGCCACCAGTGAATCAAATTCACCCCTCCACTTT. This gives the protein CATSESNSPLHF.

V and J are TRBV19 and TRBJ1-1; TRBD1 aligns across 8 bases. The length of the CDR3 is 14 residues. Germline V gives CDR1 LNHDA, CDR2 SQIVND (reference sequence). J lost 6 bases, V lost 5 bases, and 8 bases had no gene match. The CDR3 region has the DNA TGTGCCAGTAGTCCAGGACAGGGAAACGCTGAAGCTTTCTTT. Translated, it gives CASSPGQGNAEAFF.

The chain carries TRBV2 and TRBJ2-1, with 7 bases lining up with TRBD1. Germline V gives CDR1 SNHLY, CDR2 FYNNEI. The length of the CDR3 is 13 residues. V lost 10 bases to trimming and J lost 6 bases; unmatched junction nucleotides: 9. The CDR3 reads CAILRDRFNEQFF. The CDR3 DNA reads TGTGCCATCCTAAGGGACAGATTCAATGAGCAGTTCTTC.

This rearrangement joins TRBV6-6 to TRBJ2-5; no reliable D call. V lost 6 bases and J lost 3, with 11 bases in between. The CDR3 consists of 13 residues. Germline lookup yields CDR1 MNHNY and CDR2 SVGAGI (reference sequence). The CDR3 DNA reads as TGTGCCAGCAGCCCCCCCCCGAAAGAGACCCAGTACTTC. Protein sequence: CASSPPPKETQYF.

V is TRBV6-5 and J is TRBJ2-3; perhaps TRBD2 as D (6 bases). V was pared by 8 bases and J by 2 bases, with 14 bases between. Germline values: CDR1 MNHEY, CDR2 SVGAGI. The CDR3 has 14 amino acids. The CDR3 sequence is CASEGAGSTDTQYF. The CDR3 nucleotides are TGTGCCAGCGAAGGGGCGGGGTCCACAGATACGCAGTATTTT.